This T cell receptor beta chain derives from a study of T cell changes during pregnancy in multiple sclerosis. CDR1 is GTSNPN and CDR2 is SVGIG in the germline V gene (reference sequence). The CDR3 has 11 residues. With 4 bases removed from V and 0 bases from J, the gap between germline ends came to 3 bases. The assay was immunoSEQ multiplex PCR, and TCRdb's table has in-frame clones only and misses some. The table lists about 40,000 clones, around 94% of them singletons. This clonotype was sampled from a female donor with multiple sclerosis, enrolled in a pregnancy study. The sequencing used peripheral blood, collected in the third trimester of pregnancy. V is TRBV30 and J is TRBJ1-1; D gene ambiguous. The CDR3 DNA reads as TGTGCCTGGACAGTGAACACTGAAGCTTTCTTT. This translates into CAWTVNTEAFF.